Following are 27 T cell receptor beta chains from one sample sequenced in a study of cytotoxic CD8 clonotypes in ibrutinib-treated CLL. Using immunoSEQ multiplex PCR, the repertoire was profiled, and TCRdb retains in-frame clones only, with some absent. The table has around 310,000 clones, about 77% seen once. The material sequenced was PBMCs, taken before ibrutinib treatment. These receptor sequences come from a human donor with chronic lymphocytic leukemia.

The sample holds one count of this clone. The chain employs TRBV7-9 and TRBJ1-2; D unresolved. Trimming took off 2 bases at V and 3 bases at J, with 16 bases between the two ends. The CDR3 length is 16 residues. Germline CDR1 reads SEHNR; CDR2 reads FQNEAQ (reference sequence). The CDR3 DNA follows: TGTGCCAGCAGCTTACGGACCGGATGGGCCGACTATGGCTACACCTTC. Its translation: CASSLRTGWADYGYTF.

This clone was seen repeatedly, ten times or more. V gene TRBV7-9 combines with J gene TRBJ2-1; D gene uncertain. V dropped 3 bases and J dropped 6 bases, with 6 bases sitting between them. The CDR3 covers 12 residues. Germline CDR1 and CDR2: SEHNR and FQNEAQ (reference sequence). The CDR3 DNA is TGTGCCAGCAGCTTCATTATCAATGAGCAGTTCTTC. Residues: CASSFIINEQFF.

This chain uses TRBV11-2 with TRBJ2-3, with 7 nucleotides matching TRBD1. Germline-derived CDR1 and CDR2 are SGHAT and FQNNGV. The V and J ends lost 3 bases and 2 bases, in that order; junction bases with no gene match: 11. The CDR3 loop spans 17 amino acids. The CDR3: CASSFRPGGFPTDTQYF. DNA for the CDR3: TGTGCCAGCAGCTTTCGGCCAGGGGGTTTTCCCACAGATACGCAGTATTTT.

This sequence joins TRBV23-1 and TRBJ2-6; D is unresolved. Being an ORF, TRBV23-1 has a function that is uncertain. V lost 4 bases to trimming and J lost 0 bases, with 4 bases between them. The CDR3 runs to 14 residues. For the CDR3, the DNA is TGCGCCAGCAGTCCTGGCTCTGGGGCCAACGTCCTGACTTTC. Translated, it gives CASSPGSGANVLTF.

The chain is built from TRBV15 and TRBJ2-4, with TRBD2 as a possible D gene (6 bases). The V gene lost 0 bases and the J gene lost 10 bases, with 13 bases spanning the gap. The CDR3 has 14 residues. Per the germline V gene, CDR1 is LNHNV and CDR2 is YYDKDF (reference sequence). This CDR3 is CATSRDAGLWIQYF. As DNA, the CDR3 is TGTGCCACCAGCAGAGATGCGGGGCTGTGGATTCAGTACTTC.

This clone was seen more than once but under ten times. The chain combines TRBV30 with TRBJ2-1; D remains unclear. With 3 bases removed from V and 2 bases from J, the gap between germline ends came to 8 bases. Germline V gene lookup returns CDR1 GTSNPN and CDR2 SVGIG (reference sequence). CDR3 length: 13 residues. The CDR3 nucleotides are TGTGCCTGGAGCGTCTTTACCTACAATGAGCAGTTCTTC. Translation: CAWSVFTYNEQFF.

This clone appeared a single time. The gene calls are TRBV19 and TRBJ1-3, with D possibly TRBD1 on 5 matching bases. Germline V gives CDR1 LNHDA, CDR2 SQIVND (reference sequence). The CDR3 runs 16 residues. Trimming stripped 7 bases from V and 0 bases from J, with 16 bases between. CDR3: CASITGTASSGNTIYF. In nucleotides, the CDR3 is TGTGCCAGTATTACCGGGACTGCCAGCTCTGGAAACACCATATATTTT. The full variable domain, rest sourced from reference TRBV19 and TRBJ1-3, is DGGITQSPKYLFRKEGQNVTLSCEQNLNHDAMYWYRQDPGQGLRLIYYSQIVNDFQKGDIAEGYSVSREKKESFPLTVTSAQKNPTAFYLCASITGTASSGNTIYFGEGSWLTVV.

The CDR3 nucleotides are TGTGCCAGCAGGTCGAAGGGACTAATAAACATTCAGTACTTC. Encoded protein: CASRSKGLINIQYF. This rearrangement joins TRBV6-5 to TRBJ2-4, with TRBD2 matching 7 bases. Germline V lookup: CDR1 MNHEY, CDR2 SVGAGI. The CDR3 extends over 14 amino acids. Trimming removed 6 bases from V and 6 bases from J; junction bases left unmatched: 8.

A single count supports this clone. V gene TRBV7-9 combines with J gene TRBJ2-7; 8 nucleotides match TRBD1. V gave up 2 bases and J gave up 7 bases; unmatched junction bases: 7. Germline V CDR1 and CDR2: SEHNR, FQNEAQ (reference sequence). The CDR3 covers 14 residues. CDR3 sequence reads: CASSLLAGGEEQYF. CDR3 in DNA: TGTGCCAGCAGCTTATTAGCAGGGGGCGAAGAGCAGTACTTC.

Here the CDR3 reads CAWTGGEDTEAFF. Written as DNA, the CDR3 is TGTGCCTGGACAGGGGGCGAGGACACTGAAGCTTTCTTT. The gene calls are TRBV30 and TRBJ1-1, with 8 bases lining up with TRBD1. CDR1 and CDR2 from the germline V gene are GTSNPN and SVGIG (reference sequence). V was pared by 4 bases and J by 3 bases, with 4 bases of the junction left unmatched. The CDR3 contains 13 residues.

The chain uses TRBV10-3 and TRBJ2-3; D possibly uses TRBD1 or TRBD2 (5 bases each). The germline V gene encodes CDR1 ENHRY and CDR2 SYGVKD. There are 14 residues in the CDR3. With 8 bases removed from V and 0 bases from J, the gap between germline ends came to 12 bases. CDR3 nucleotide sequence: TGTGCCATCTCTGAGGGGATGAGCACAGATACGCAGTATTTT. This codes for CAISEGMSTDTQYF.

The chain has TRBV7-9 and TRBJ1-2; D not resolved. This CDR3 spans 12 amino acids. V gave up 1 base and J gave up 6 bases, with 6 bases separating them. Germline loops: CDR1 SEHNR, CDR2 FQNEAQ (reference sequence). This chain's CDR3 is CASSLGPNGYTF. The CDR3 nucleotides are TGTGCCAGCAGCTTAGGTCCAAATGGCTACACCTTC.

The rearrangement joins TRBV9 to TRBJ2-1, with 10 bases matching TRBD2. Germline loops: CDR1 SGDLS, CDR2 YYNGEE. The junction had 10 bases not matched to a gene; V was cut back by 4 bases and J by 3 bases. This CDR3 spans 17 amino acids. The CDR3, as DNA: TGTGCCAGCAGCCCCATCGTAGCGGGAGGCCTCTACAATGAGCAGTTCTTC. Its protein is CASSPIVAGGLYNEQFF.

In DNA form, the CDR3 reads TGTGCCAGCAGTTTTCCGCTTCGCGGAGATACGCAGTATTTT. This translates into CASSFPLRGDTQYF. The chain couples TRBV28 to TRBJ2-3; D not certain. V lost 3 bases to trimming and J lost 5 bases, with 12 bases between them. The CDR3 length is 14 residues. Germline lookup yields CDR1 MDHEN and CDR2 SYDVKM.

This clone was picked up a small number of times. The chain carries TRBV5-1 and TRBJ1-1; D gene ambiguous. The CDR3 runs 16 residues. Trimming removed 2 bases from V and 5 bases from J, with 19 bases in between. CDR1 and CDR2 from the germline V gene are SGHRS and YFSETQ. The CDR3 sequence: CASSFDPQGFTTEAFF. In DNA, the CDR3 is TGCGCCAGCAGCTTCGATCCACAAGGGTTTACGACTGAAGCTTTCTTT.

This clone was found a few times. The chain uses TRBV2 and TRBJ2-7; TRBD1 or TRBD2 may be the D gene (5 bases each). Per the germline V gene, CDR1 is SNHLY and CDR2 is FYNNEI. The CDR3 runs 15 residues. V lost 5 bases and J 4 bases, leaving 18 bases between the germline ends. For the CDR3, the DNA is TGTGCCAGCAGTCCGGCTCTCCGGGGCATGTACGAGCAGTACTTC. This encodes CASSPALRGMYEQYF.

The rearrangement uses TRBV5-1 and TRBJ2-1, with D tentatively TRBD2 (5 bases). The CDR3 is 16 residues long. Per the germline V gene, CDR1 is SGHRS and CDR2 is YFSETQ. The V end lost 2 bases, the J end lost 2 bases, and 14 bases lay between the germline ends. CDR3 protein: CASSLGSGPAYNEQFF. The CDR3 DNA follows: TGCGCCAGCAGCTTAGGGAGCGGTCCCGCCTACAATGAGCAGTTCTTC.

The chain couples TRBV15 to TRBJ2-1; TRBD1 or TRBD2 may be the D gene (5 bases each). The CDR3 contains 15 residues. Looked up from germline, CDR1 is LNHNV and CDR2 is YYDKDF (reference sequence). The V end lost 1 base, the J end lost 2 bases, and 9 bases lay between the germline ends. The CDR3 sequence is CATSRAGTPYNEQFF. In nucleotides, the CDR3 is TGTGCCACCAGCAGAGCCGGGACCCCCTACAATGAGCAGTTCTTC.

This rearrangement joins TRBV9 to TRBJ2-2; D remains ambiguous. CDR3 size: 14 residues. The germline gives CDR1 SGDLS, CDR2 YYNGEE. V was clipped by 4 bases and J by 3 bases, with 10 bases between them. The CDR3 bases are TGTGCCAGCAGCCGGAATGAGTACACCGGGGAGCTGTTTTTT. Encoded protein: CASSRNEYTGELFF.

The genes are TRBV7-2 and TRBJ2-7; 9 nucleotides match TRBD2. The germline V gene encodes CDR1 SGHTA and CDR2 FQGNSA. The CDR3 has 16 residues. The V segment lost 0 bases and the J segment 0 bases; nucleotides outside the gene matches: 3. CDR3 in amino acids: CASSLAGTSSSYEQYF. CDR3 DNA sequence: TGTGCCAGCAGCTTAGCTGGGACTAGCAGCTCCTACGAGCAGTACTTC.

The rearrangement joins TRBV25-1 to TRBJ2-7; no reliable D call. The CDR3 sequence is 15 residues long. V dropped 2 bases and J dropped 0 bases, with 11 bases sitting between them. Germline lookup yields CDR1 MGHDK and CDR2 SYGVNS. CDR3 protein: CASSENEPPSYEQYF. The CDR3 DNA is TGTGCCAGCAGTGAAAACGAGCCCCCCTCCTACGAGCAGTACTTC.

Note on this clone: Other nucleotide sequences in the sample specify the same CDR3. This chain uses TRBV4-1 with TRBJ1-5; D is ambiguous. Germline loops: CDR1 MGHRA, CDR2 YSYEKL. V was cut by 1 base and J by 6 bases, with 4 bases left in between. The length of the CDR3 is 12 residues. CDR3 residues: CASSQGGQPQHF. CDR3 in DNA: TGCGCCAGCAGCCAAGGGGGTCAGCCCCAGCATTTT.

The chain recombines TRBV30 with TRBJ2-1; possible D gene TRBD2, 6 bases. Trimming stripped 4 bases from V and 6 bases from J, with 19 bases between. The CDR3 totals 15 residues. Germline V gene sequence: CDR1 GTSNPN, CDR2 SVGIG (reference sequence). CDR3: CAWTNLAEVGNEQFF. DNA of the CDR3: TGTGCCTGGACCAACTTAGCGGAGGTGGGCAATGAGCAGTTCTTC.

V and J are TRBV30 and TRBJ1-5; 8 nucleotides agree with TRBD1. This CDR3 is built from 18 residues. Unmatched junction bases numbered 10, after V lost 0 bases and J lost 0 bases. Germline CDR1 is GTSNPN and CDR2 is SVGIG (reference sequence). The DNA of the CDR3 is TGTGCCTGGAGTGTACCGGACAGGGAGCTTAGTAGCAATCAGCCCCAGCATTTT. This encodes CAWSVPDRELSSNQPQHF.

The rearrangement uses TRBV29-1 and TRBJ1-2; 7 nucleotides agree with TRBD1. V lost 6 bases, J lost 8 bases, and 9 bases stayed unmatched. Germline V gives CDR1 SQVTM, CDR2 ANQGSEA. The CDR3 is 12 amino acids. The CDR3 protein is CSVRRGRRGYTF. The CDR3 DNA reads TGCAGCGTGAGGAGGGGGCGTCGAGGCTACACCTTC.

The gene calls are TRBV18 and TRBJ2-1; tentatively, D is TRBD1 (5 bases). Deletions cut 2 bases from V and 8 bases from J, with 19 bases between. The CDR3 length is 16 residues. Germline V gives CDR1 KGHSH, CDR2 LQKENI. CDR3 in amino acids: CASSPTWGMMGHEQFF. The CDR3 DNA reads TGTGCCAGCTCACCAACCTGGGGCATGATGGGCCATGAGCAGTTCTTC.

This chain connects TRBV6-1 to TRBJ2-7; 7 nucleotides align to TRBD1. This CDR3 contains 15 residues. J gave up 1 base and V 5 bases, and 8 bases lay outside the gene matches. In germline, CDR1 is MNHNS, CDR2 SASEGT. CDR3 residues: CASSPHRGLSYEQYF. In nucleotides, the CDR3 is TGTGCCAGCAGTCCACACAGGGGTTTATCCTACGAGCAGTACTTC.